This TCR beta chain comes out of a study of cytomegalovirus exposure and HLA in healthy donors. For the study at large: Later analysis reported that the 120 or so validation repertoires shared the platform of the 500 to 850 first-cohort repertoires.

The germline CDR1 and CDR2 sequences are KGHSH and LQKENI. CDR3 size: 19 residues. Unmatched junction bases numbered 14, after V lost 4 bases and J lost 0 bases. TCRdb keeps only in-frame clones here, not all; method: immunoSEQ multiplex PCR. The sample carries about 140,000 clones, about 87% recorded once. The donors were members of the validation cohort, which comprised about 120 subjects and was separate from the first cohort of roughly 700 subjects. Sequenced: PBMCs. This TCR was sampled from a man between 18 and 35 years old in good health and CMV-seropositive. The V call is TRBV18, the J call TRBJ2-5; 10 bases line up with TRBD1. CDR3 region: CASSRSTGGAVEYQETQYF. CDR3 sequence (DNA): TGTGCCAGCTCACGGTCGACAGGGGGCGCCGTCGAATACCAAGAGACCCAGTACTTC.